The sequence of this T cell receptor beta chain was determined in a study of cytomegalovirus exposure and HLA in healthy donors. The PCR had 60 Vbeta and 13 Jbeta primers. Sequencing was performed with immunoSEQ multiplex PCR; in TCRdb, only in-frame clones are kept and a portion is missing. This repertoire shows more than 150,000 clones, more than 70% found once; its top ten account for 1.3% to 1.5%. Overall study findings and caveats: Analysis performed later found 15,000 or so TCR beta sequences associated with HLA alleles at 0.05 false discovery rate. The dataset shows that most TCR sequences were rare, while some public TCRs occurred in many donors.

CDR1 SGHNT and CDR2 YENEEA come from the germline V gene. V gave up 1 base and J gave up 6 bases, with 10 bases separating them. This CDR3 is 14 amino acids long. Regarding this clone: The antigen is not known.

The chain employs TRBV11-3 and TRBJ2-1, with a possible D match to TRBD2 (6 bases). Material for sequencing was PBMCs. This TCR derives from a girl aged 10-17 years in good health and CMV-seropositive. CDR3 region: CASSLGGTRNEQFF. The CDR3, as DNA: TGTGCCAGCAGCTTAGGGGGGACTCGCAATGAGCAGTTCTTC.